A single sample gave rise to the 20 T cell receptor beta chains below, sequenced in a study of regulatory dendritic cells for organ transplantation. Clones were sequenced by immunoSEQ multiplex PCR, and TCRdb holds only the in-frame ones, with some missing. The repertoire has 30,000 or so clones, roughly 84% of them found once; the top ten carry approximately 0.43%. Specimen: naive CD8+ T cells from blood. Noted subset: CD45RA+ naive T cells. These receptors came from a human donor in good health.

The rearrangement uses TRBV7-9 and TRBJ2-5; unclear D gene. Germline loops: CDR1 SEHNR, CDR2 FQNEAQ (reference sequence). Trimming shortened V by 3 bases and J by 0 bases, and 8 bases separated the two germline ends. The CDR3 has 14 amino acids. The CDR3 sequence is CASSLVGNQETQYF. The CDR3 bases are TGTGCCAGCAGCTTGGTGGGCAACCAAGAGACCCAGTACTTC.

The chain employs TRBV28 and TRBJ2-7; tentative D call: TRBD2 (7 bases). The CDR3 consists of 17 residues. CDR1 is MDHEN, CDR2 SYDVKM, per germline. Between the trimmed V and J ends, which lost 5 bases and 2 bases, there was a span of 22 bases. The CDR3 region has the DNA TGTGCCAGCAGTCCGAACCGGGGGGTCGGGGGCACCTACGAGCAGTACTTC. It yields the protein CASSPNRGVGGTYEQYF.

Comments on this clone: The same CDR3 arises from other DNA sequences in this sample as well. The CDR3 loop is CASSATGTGGPYEQYF. In DNA, the CDR3 is TGTGCCAGCAGCGCGACCGGGACAGGGGGACCCTACGAGCAGTACTTC. The gene calls are TRBV9 and TRBJ2-7, with 11 bases lining up with TRBD1. V gave up 3 bases and J gave up 2 bases; unmatched junction bases: 7. The CDR3 extends over 16 amino acids. Germline CDR1 reads SGDLS; CDR2 reads YYNGEE.

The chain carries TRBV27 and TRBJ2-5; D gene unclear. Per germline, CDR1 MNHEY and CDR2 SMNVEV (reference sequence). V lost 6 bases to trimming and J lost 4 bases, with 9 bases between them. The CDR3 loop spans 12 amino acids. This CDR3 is CASSPNGETQYF. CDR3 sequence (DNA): TGTGCCAGCAGCCCGAACGGAGAGACCCAGTACTTC.

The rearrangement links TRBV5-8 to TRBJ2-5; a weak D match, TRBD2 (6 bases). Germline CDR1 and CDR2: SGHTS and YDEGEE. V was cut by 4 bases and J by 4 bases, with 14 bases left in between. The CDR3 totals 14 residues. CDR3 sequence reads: CASSLGLRRETQYF. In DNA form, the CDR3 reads TGTGCCAGCAGCCTGGGACTGAGGAGAGAGACCCAGTACTTC.

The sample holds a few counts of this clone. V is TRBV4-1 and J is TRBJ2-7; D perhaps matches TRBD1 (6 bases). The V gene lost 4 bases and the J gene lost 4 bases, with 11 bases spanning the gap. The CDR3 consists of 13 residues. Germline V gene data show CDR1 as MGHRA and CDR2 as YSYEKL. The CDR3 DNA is TGCGCCAGCAGCCTAGACAGGTATTACGAGCAGTACTTC. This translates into CASSLDRYYEQYF.

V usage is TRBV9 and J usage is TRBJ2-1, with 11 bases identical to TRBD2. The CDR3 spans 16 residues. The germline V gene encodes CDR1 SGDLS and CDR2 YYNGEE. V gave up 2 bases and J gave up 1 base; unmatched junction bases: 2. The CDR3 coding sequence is TGTGCCAGCAGCGTTACTAGCGGGGGTTCCTACAATGAGCAGTTCTTC. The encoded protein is CASSVTSGGSYNEQFF. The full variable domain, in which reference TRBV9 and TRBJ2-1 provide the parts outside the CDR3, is DSGVTQTPKHLITATGQRVTLRCSPRSGDLSVYWYQQSLDQGLQFLIQYYNGEERAKGNILERFSAQQFPDLHSELNLSSLELGDSALYFCASSVTSGGSYNEQFFGPGTRLTVL.

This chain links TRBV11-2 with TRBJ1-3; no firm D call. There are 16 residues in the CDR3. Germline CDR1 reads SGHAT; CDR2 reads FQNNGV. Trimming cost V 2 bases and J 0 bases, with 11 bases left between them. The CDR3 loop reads CASSLPRQVSGNTIYF. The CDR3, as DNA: TGTGCCAGCAGCTTACCGCGGCAAGTCTCTGGAAACACCATATATTTT.

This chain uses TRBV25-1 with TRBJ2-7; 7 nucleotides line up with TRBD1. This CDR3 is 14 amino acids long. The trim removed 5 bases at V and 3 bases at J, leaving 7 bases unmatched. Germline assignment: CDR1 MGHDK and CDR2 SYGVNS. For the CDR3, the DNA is TGTGCCAGCAGTCCACAGGGGCAGGGCTACGAGCAGTACTTC. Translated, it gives CASSPQGQGYEQYF.

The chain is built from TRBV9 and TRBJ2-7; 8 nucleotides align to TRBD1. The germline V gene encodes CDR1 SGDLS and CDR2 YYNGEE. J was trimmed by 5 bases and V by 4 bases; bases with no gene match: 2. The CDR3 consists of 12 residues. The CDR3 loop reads CASSTGQDEQYF. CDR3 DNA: TGTGCCAGCAGCACGGGACAGGACGAGCAGTACTTC.

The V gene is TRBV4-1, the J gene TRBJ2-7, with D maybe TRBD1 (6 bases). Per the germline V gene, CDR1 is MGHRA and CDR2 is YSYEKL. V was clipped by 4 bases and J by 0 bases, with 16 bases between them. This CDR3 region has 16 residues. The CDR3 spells CASSRLADRSSYEQYF. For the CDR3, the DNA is TGCGCCAGCAGCCGCCTCGCAGACAGGAGCTCCTACGAGCAGTACTTC.

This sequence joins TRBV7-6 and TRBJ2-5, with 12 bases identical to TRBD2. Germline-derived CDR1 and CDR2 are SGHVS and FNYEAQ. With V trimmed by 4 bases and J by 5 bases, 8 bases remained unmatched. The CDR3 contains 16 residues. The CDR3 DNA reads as TGTGCCAGCAGCTACTGGACTAGCGGGGTTCGGGAGACCCAGTACTTC. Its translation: CASSYWTSGVRETQYF.

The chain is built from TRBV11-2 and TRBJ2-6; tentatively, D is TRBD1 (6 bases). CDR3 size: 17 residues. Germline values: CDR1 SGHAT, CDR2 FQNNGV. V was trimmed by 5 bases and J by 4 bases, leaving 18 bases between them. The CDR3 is CASSRTVPLGGANVLTF. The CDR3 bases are TGTGCCAGCAGCAGGACAGTCCCTCTAGGGGGGGCCAACGTCCTGACTTTC.

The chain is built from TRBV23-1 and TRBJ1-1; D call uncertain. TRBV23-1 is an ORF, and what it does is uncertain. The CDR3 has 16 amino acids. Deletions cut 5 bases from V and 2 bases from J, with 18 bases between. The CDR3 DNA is TGCGCCAGCAGTGAAATGGCGGAAGAACGCAACACTGAAGCTTTCTTT. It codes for CASSEMAEERNTEAFF.

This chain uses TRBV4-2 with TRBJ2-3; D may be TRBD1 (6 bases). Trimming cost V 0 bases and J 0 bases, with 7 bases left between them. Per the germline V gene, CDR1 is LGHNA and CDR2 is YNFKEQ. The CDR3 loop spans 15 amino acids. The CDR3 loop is CASSQERGSTDTQYF. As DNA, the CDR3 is TGTGCCAGCAGCCAAGAGAGGGGGAGCACAGATACGCAGTATTTT.

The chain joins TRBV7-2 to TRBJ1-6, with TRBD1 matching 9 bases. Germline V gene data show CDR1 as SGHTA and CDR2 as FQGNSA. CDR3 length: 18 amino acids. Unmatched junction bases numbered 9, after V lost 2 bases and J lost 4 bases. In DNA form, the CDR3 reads TGTGCCAGCAGCTTATCCATACAGGGGGCTATATATAATTCACCCCTCCACTTT. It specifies CASSLSIQGAIYNSPLHF.

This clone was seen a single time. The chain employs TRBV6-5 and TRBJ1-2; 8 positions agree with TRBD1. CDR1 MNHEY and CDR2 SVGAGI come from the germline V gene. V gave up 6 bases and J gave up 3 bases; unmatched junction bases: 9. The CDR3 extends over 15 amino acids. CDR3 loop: CASRADRVPHYGYTF. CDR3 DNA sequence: TGTGCCAGCAGGGCGGACAGGGTTCCCCACTATGGCTACACCTTC.

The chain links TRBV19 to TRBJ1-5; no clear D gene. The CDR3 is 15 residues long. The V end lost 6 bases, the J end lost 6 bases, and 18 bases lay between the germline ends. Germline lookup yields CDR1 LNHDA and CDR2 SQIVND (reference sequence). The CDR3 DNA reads TGTGCCAGTAGAGAGGAGGTTATGGCTGGTCAGCCCCAGCATTTT. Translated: CASREEVMAGQPQHF.

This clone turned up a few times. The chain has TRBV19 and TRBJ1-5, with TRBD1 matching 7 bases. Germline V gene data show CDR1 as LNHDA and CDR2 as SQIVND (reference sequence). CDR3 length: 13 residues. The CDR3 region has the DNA TGTGCGAGTCGCGGGACAGATAATCAGCCCCAGCATTTT. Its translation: CASRGTDNQPQHF. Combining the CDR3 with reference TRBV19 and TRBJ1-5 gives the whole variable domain DGGITQSPKYLFRKEGQNVTLSCEQNLNHDAMYWYRQDPGQGLRLIYYSQIVNDFQKGDIAEGYSVSREKKESFPLTVTSAQKNPTAFYLCASRGTDNQPQHFGDGTRLSIL.

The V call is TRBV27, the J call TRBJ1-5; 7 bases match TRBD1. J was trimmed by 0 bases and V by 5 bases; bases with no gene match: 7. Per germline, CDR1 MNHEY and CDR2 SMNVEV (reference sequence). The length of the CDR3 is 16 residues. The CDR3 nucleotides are TGTGCCAGCAGTAGGACAGGACGTTATAGCAATCAGCCCCAGCATTTT. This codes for CASSRTGRYSNQPQHF.